This T cell receptor (beta chain) emerged from a study of cytomegalovirus exposure and HLA in healthy donors. Study-wide results and limits: Most CMV-associated TCR beta chains were later found to appear HLA-restricted.

This clone came up a few times. Its matching antigen is unknown. Trimming pared 7 bases from V and 1 base from J, leaving 14 bases between. The CDR3 length is 15 residues. CDR1 is SNHLY, CDR2 FYNNEI, per germline. The PCR contained 60 Vbeta and 13 Jbeta primers. In the authors' methods: As a later analysis found, there were about 80 million unique TCR beta chains, of which roughly 11 million were shared. The protocol was immunoSEQ multiplex PCR, while the TCRdb copy is restricted to in-frame clones and leaves out a portion. V and J calls and clone size are those listed in that table; D and trimming were worked out from the DNA. The table has around 150,000 clones, around 64% seen once; the top ten hold approximately 3%.

Sequencing was carried out using PBMCs. The rearrangement joins TRBV2 to TRBJ1-5; D ambiguous. This TCR was recovered from a woman in her 30s in good health and CMV-seronegative. CDR3 nucleotide sequence: TGTGCCAGCAATATTGAGGGATTGAGCAATCAGCCCCAGCATTTT. Protein product: CASNIEGLSNQPQHF.